This is a list of T cell receptor beta chains from one sample in a study of blood T cells in healthy people across ages. TCRdb analysed the 5' RACE reads with MiXCR anew, one entry per CDR3 protein. The sample carries about 1.8 million distinct CDR3 sequences, about 50% recorded once. Sequencing input: blood. All receptors derive from a middle-aged woman in good health. Each CDR3 is given with its conserved first and last residue. The order of the fields is V gene, J gene, D gene, clone size, CDR3 protein, CDR3 DNA. D genes are given only for firm matches. Size values are once, few and many counts, or a class for expanded clones, and some rows have none.

V: TRBV12-3/TRBV12-4; J: TRBJ1-2; D: -; size: few; CDR3: CASSFDRSYGYTF; DNA: TGTGCCAGCAGTTTCGACAGGAGTTATGGCTACACCTTC
V: TRBV12-3/TRBV12-4; J: TRBJ2-3; D: TRBD1; size: -; CDR3: CASSLWTGRTDTQYF; DNA: TGTGCCAGCAGTCTATGGACAGGGCGTACAGATACGCAGTATTTT
V: TRBV20-1; J: TRBJ1-5; D: TRBD1; size: -; CDR3: CSAGTGTGANQPQHF; DNA: TGCAGTGCTGGGACCGGGACAGGGGCAAATCAGCCCCAGCATTTT
V: TRBV28; J: TRBJ2-1; D: -; size: -; CDR3: CASSRREVGSQFF; DNA: TGTGCCAGCAGCCGAAGGGAGGTGGGTTCGCAGTTCTTC
V: TRBV20-1; J: TRBJ2-7; D: TRBD1; size: -; CDR3: CSGTGTGSYVQYF; DNA: TGCAGTGGTACCGGGACAGGCTCCTACGTGCAGTACTTC
V: TRBV11-2; J: TRBJ2-7; D: -; size: -; CDR3: CASSLEWVGFHEQYF; DNA: TGTGCCAGCAGCTTAGAGTGGGTAGGGTTCCACGAGCAGTACTTC
V: TRBV7-3; J: TRBJ1-2; D: -; size: -; CDR3: CASSLPSGYGYTF; DNA: TGTGCCAGCAGCTTACCTTCGGGCTATGGCTACACCTTC
V: TRBV27; J: TRBJ2-3; D: -; size: -; CDR3: CTSSFLQVGTDTQYF; DNA: TGTACCAGCAGTTTCCTCCAAGTCGGCACAGATACGCAGTATTTT
V: TRBV7-9; J: TRBJ2-6; D: TRBD1; size: few; CDR3: CASSSPTGQGRAGANVLTF; DNA: TGTGCCAGCAGCTCCCCAACGGGACAGGGGAGGGCTGGGGCCAACGTCCTGACTTTC
V: TRBV15; J: TRBJ1-6; D: -; size: -; CDR3: CATSNRASGSPLHF; DNA: TGTGCCACCAGCAACAGGGCCTCGGGTTCACCCCTCCACTTT
V: TRBV10-3; J: TRBJ1-1; D: -; size: -; CDR3: CAIRYREEAFF; DNA: TGTGCCATCAGGTACAGGGAAGAAGCTTTCTTT
V: TRBV4-3; J: TRBJ2-3; D: -; size: -; CDR3: CASSQQGKRTDTQYF; DNA: TGCGCCAGCAGCCAACAGGGAAAAAGAACAGATACGCAGTATTTT
V: TRBV2; J: TRBJ2-3; D: -; size: -; CDR3: CASSEASVADTQYF; DNA: TGTGCCAGCAGTGAGGCGTCGGTAGCAGATACGCAGTATTTT
V: TRBV7-9; J: TRBJ2-5; D: -; size: -; CDR3: CASSTDVRRVGETQYF; DNA: TGTGCCAGCAGCACCGACGTGCGGAGAGTGGGAGAGACCCAGTACTTC
V: TRBV7-9; J: TRBJ2-5; D: -; size: few; CDR3: CASSSNHRETQYF; DNA: TGTGCCAGCAGCTCGAACCACAGGGAGACCCAGTACTTC
V: TRBV20-1; J: TRBJ2-1; D: -; size: -; CDR3: CSADKDELQFF; DNA: TGCAGTGCGGACAAGGACGAGTTGCAGTTCTTC
V: TRBV6-6; J: TRBJ2-5; D: -; size: -; CDR3: CASSYSIVANQETQYF; DNA: TGTGCCAGCAGTTACTCGATTGTCGCCAATCAAGAGACCCAGTACTTC
V: TRBV20-1; J: TRBJ2-5; D: -; size: few; CDR3: CSVPELPLQETQYF; DNA: TGCAGTGTCCCCGAGCTGCCCCTACAAGAGACCCAGTACTTC
V: TRBV6-5; J: TRBJ2-3; D: -; size: -; CDR3: CASSQSPYTDTQYF; DNA: TGTGCCAGCAGCCAAAGCCCGTACACAGATACGCAGTATTTT
V: TRBV20-1; J: TRBJ2-4; D: TRBD2; size: few; CDR3: CSAGIPGTRGGVQYF; DNA: TGCAGTGCTGGAATTCCCGGGACTAGGGGCGGAGTTCAGTACTTC
V: TRBV12-3/TRBV12-4; J: TRBJ2-5; D: TRBD2; size: -; CDR3: CAGWRTSGGATETQYF; DNA: TGTGCCGGCTGGCGTACTAGCGGGGGGGCCACAGAGACCCAGTACTTC
V: TRBV5-1; J: TRBJ2-3; D: -; size: -; CDR3: CASSLEGHLTDTQYF; DNA: TGCGCCAGCAGCTTGGAGGGACATCTCACAGATACGCAGTATTTT
V: TRBV2; J: TRBJ2-5; D: TRBD1; size: -; CDR3: CASRGPATGSGETQYF; DNA: TGTGCCAGCAGAGGGCCCGCGACAGGGTCAGGGGAGACCCAGTACTTC
V: TRBV5-1; J: TRBJ1-4; D: -; size: few; CDR3: CASSYMRGRLDEKLFF; DNA: TGCGCCAGCAGTTATATGAGGGGCCGATTGGATGAAAAACTGTTTTTT
V: TRBV9; J: TRBJ2-3; D: -; size: -; CDR3: CASSGGSTSTDTQYF; DNA: TGTGCCAGCAGTGGAGGGAGCACAAGCACAGATACGCAGTATTTT
V: TRBV20-1; J: TRBJ1-5; D: -; size: -; CDR3: CSATTGFGDQPQHF; DNA: TGCAGTGCCACCACAGGGTTTGGGGATCAGCCCCAGCATTTT
V: TRBV3-1; J: TRBJ2-7; D: -; size: -; CDR3: CASSPQISYEQYF; DNA: TGTGCCAGCAGCCCCCAAATATCCTACGAGCAGTACTTC
V: TRBV7-8; J: TRBJ2-3; D: -; size: -; CDR3: CASSWPPGQYF; DNA: TGTGCCAGCAGCTGGCCACCGGGACAGTATTTT
V: TRBV6-2/TRBV6-3; J: TRBJ2-7; D: TRBD1; size: few; CDR3: CASSYSTGLGEQYF; DNA: TGTGCCAGCAGTTACTCGACAGGGCTTGGCGAGCAGTACTTC
V: TRBV11-1; J: TRBJ2-6; D: -; size: few; CDR3: CASSFPAGVAGANVLTF; DNA: TGTGCCAGCAGCTTTCCGGCAGGAGTAGCTGGGGCCAACGTCCTGACTTTC
V: TRBV29-1; J: TRBJ2-1; D: TRBD2; size: -; CDR3: CSVDSPGLVTPPSSYNEQFF; DNA: TGCAGCGTTGATTCCCCGGGACTAGTAACCCCTCCCAGCTCCTACAATGAGCAGTTCTTC
V: TRBV4-1; J: TRBJ2-4; D: TRBD1; size: -; CDR3: CASSQTDREKTKNIQYF; DNA: TGCGCCAGCAGCCAAACGGACAGGGAAAAGACCAAAAACATTCAGTACTTC
V: TRBV4-3; J: TRBJ2-1; D: -; size: few; CDR3: CASSQDVAGRTINEQFF; DNA: TGCGCCAGCAGCCAAGATGTCGCGGGGCGCACAATCAATGAGCAGTTCTTC
V: TRBV15; J: TRBJ2-7; D: -; size: -; CDR3: CATSSGPIDYEQYF; DNA: TGTGCCACCAGCAGTGGTCCGATCGACTACGAGCAGTACTTC
V: TRBV7-2; J: TRBJ2-7; D: -; size: -; CDR3: CASSLLGGTREQYF; DNA: TGTGCCAGCAGCTTATTGGGGGGTACTCGCGAGCAGTACTTC
V: TRBV7-2; J: TRBJ2-5; D: -; size: -; CDR3: CASSLAGSVRETQYF; DNA: TGTGCCAGCAGCTTAGCGGGGAGCGTACGGGAGACCCAGTACTTC
V: TRBV11-2; J: TRBJ2-1; D: TRBD2; size: -; CDR3: CASSLWASGGLYNEQFF; DNA: TGTGCCAGCAGCTTATGGGCTAGCGGGGGCCTCTACAATGAGCAGTTCTTC
V: TRBV15; J: TRBJ1-5; D: -; size: few; CDR3: CATSRPPGSNQPQHF; DNA: TGTGCCACCAGCAGACCGCCGGGGAGCAATCAGCCCCAGCATTTT
V: TRBV4-3; J: TRBJ2-5; D: -; size: few; CDR3: CASSRGLQTETQYF; DNA: TGCGCCAGCAGCCGGGGACTGCAGACAGAGACCCAGTACTTC
V: TRBV27; J: TRBJ2-6; D: -; size: -; CDR3: CASSYNSPDSGANVLTF; DNA: TGTGCCAGCTCTTATAACAGCCCAGACTCTGGGGCCAACGTCCTGACTTTC
V: TRBV20-1; J: TRBJ1-1; D: -; size: -; CDR3: CSASSSGMNTEAFF; DNA: TGCAGTGCTAGCTCCTCGGGAATGAACACTGAAGCTTTCTTT
V: TRBV12-3/TRBV12-4; J: TRBJ2-5; D: -; size: -; CDR3: CASSSTLRGRQETQYF; DNA: TGTGCCAGCAGTTCGACGTTGAGAGGCCGACAAGAGACCCAGTACTTC
V: TRBV6-5; J: TRBJ2-5; D: TRBD1; size: -; CDR3: CASRQGTGRGAQYF; DNA: TGTGCCAGCAGACAGGGGACAGGGCGAGGGGCCCAGTACTTC
V: TRBV7-3; J: TRBJ1-6; D: -; size: -; CDR3: CASSFFWTEDDNSPLHF; DNA: TGTGCCAGCAGCTTTTTCTGGACAGAGGATGATAATTCACCCCTCCACTTT
V: TRBV10-3; J: TRBJ2-5; D: TRBD2; size: few; CDR3: CAISERLAEQYF; DNA: TGTGCCATCAGTGAAAGACTAGCGGAGCAGTACTTC
V: TRBV27; J: TRBJ2-5; D: -; size: few; CDR3: CASWGDSRETQYF; DNA: TGTGCCAGCTGGGGGGACTCGAGGGAGACCCAGTACTTC
V: TRBV20-1; J: TRBJ1-5; D: -; size: -; CDR3: CSANRENQPQHF; DNA: TGCAGTGCCAACAGGGAAAATCAGCCCCAGCATTTT
V: TRBV9; J: TRBJ2-5; D: TRBD1; size: -; CDR3: CASSPRGTGALETQYF; DNA: TGTGCCAGCAGTCCAAGAGGGACAGGGGCTTTGGAGACCCAGTACTTC
V: TRBV27; J: TRBJ2-7; D: -; size: -; CDR3: CASSSFLGPYEQYF; DNA: TGTGCCAGCAGTTCCTTCCTAGGACCCTACGAGCAGTACTTC